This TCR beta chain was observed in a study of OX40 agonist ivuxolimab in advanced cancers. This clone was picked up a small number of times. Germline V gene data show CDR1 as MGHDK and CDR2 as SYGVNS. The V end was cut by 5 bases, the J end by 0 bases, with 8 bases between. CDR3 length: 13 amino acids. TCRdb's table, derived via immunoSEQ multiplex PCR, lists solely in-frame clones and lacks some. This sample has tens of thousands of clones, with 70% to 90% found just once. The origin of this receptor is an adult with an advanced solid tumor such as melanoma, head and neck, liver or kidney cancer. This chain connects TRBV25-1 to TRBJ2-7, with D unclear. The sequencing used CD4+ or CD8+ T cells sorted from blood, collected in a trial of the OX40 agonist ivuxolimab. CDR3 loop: CASSIGNSYEQYF. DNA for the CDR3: TGTGCCAGCAGTATCGGTAACTCCTACGAGCAGTACTTC.